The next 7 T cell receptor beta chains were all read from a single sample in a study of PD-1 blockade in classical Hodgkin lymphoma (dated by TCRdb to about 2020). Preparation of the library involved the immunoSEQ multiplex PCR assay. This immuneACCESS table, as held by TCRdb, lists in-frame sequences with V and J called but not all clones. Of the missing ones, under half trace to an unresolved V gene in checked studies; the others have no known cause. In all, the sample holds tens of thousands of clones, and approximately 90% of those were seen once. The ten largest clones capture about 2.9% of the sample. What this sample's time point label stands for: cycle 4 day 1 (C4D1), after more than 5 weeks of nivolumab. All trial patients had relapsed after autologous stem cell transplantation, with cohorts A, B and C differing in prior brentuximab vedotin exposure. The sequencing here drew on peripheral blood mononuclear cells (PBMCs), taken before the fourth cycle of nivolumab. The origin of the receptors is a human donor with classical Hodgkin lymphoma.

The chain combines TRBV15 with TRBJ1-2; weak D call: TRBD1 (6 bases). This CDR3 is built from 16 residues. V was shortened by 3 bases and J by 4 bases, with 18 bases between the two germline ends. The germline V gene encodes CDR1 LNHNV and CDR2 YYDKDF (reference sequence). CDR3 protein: CATSSDIARGGYGYTF. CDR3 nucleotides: TGTGCCACCAGCAGCGATATCGCCAGGGGAGGCTATGGCTACACCTTC.

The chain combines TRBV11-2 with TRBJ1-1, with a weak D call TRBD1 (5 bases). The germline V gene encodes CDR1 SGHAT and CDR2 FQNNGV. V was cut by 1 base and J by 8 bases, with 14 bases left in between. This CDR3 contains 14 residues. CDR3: CASSLGGGSGEAFF. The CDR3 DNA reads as TGTGCCAGCAGCTTAGGTGGGGGTTCAGGGGAAGCTTTCTTT.

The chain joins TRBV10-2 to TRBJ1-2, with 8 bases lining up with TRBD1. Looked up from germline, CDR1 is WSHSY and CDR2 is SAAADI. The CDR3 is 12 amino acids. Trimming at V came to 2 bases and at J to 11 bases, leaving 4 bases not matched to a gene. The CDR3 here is CASSEDRGEYTF. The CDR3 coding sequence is TGCGCCAGCAGTGAGGACAGGGGAGAGTACACCTTC.

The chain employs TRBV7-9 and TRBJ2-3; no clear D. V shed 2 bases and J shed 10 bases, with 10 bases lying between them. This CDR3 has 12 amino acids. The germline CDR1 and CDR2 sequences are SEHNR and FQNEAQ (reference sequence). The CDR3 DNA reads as TGTGCCAGCAGCTTAAGTCTAGGCCCGCAGTATTTT. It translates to CASSLSLGPQYF.

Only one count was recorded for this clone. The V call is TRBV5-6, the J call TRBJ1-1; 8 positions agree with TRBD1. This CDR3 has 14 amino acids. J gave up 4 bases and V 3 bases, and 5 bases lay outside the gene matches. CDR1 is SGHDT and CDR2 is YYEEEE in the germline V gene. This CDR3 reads CASSWGQVGTEAFF. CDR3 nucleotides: TGTGCCAGCAGCTGGGGACAGGTTGGCACTGAAGCTTTCTTT. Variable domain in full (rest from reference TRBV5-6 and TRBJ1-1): DAGVTQSPTHLIKTRGQQVTLRCSPKSGHDTVSWYQQALGQGPQFIFQYYEEEERQRGNFPDRFSGHQFPNYSSELNVNALLLGDSALYLCASSWGQVGTEAFFGQGTRLTVV.

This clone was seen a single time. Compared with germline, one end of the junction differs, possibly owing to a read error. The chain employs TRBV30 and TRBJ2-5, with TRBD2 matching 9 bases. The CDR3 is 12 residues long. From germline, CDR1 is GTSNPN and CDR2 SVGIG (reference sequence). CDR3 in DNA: TGTGCCTGGAGTAGGGGACTAGCCGACCTGAACTTC. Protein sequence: CAWSRGLADLNF.

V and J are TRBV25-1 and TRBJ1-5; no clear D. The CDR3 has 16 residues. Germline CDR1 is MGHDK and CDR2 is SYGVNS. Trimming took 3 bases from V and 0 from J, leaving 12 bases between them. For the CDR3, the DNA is TGTGCCAGCAGTGACCGGGCCAGTTATAGCAATCAGCCCCAGCATTTT. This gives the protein CASSDRASYSNQPQHF.